The entry that follows covers one T cell receptor beta chain sequence. This record belongs to a study of blood T cell repertoires in COVID-19. Study at large: Acute and convalescent COVID-19 samples came from the United States, Italy and Spain. PBMCs, B-cell-depleted T cells, or T cells provided the cDNA or gDNA that made up the material.

Original analysis: Quantification of nucleated cells was approximated via reference gene primer amplification. Profiling relied on immunoSEQ multiplex PCR, and the TCRdb table lists in-frame clones only, not all of them. The V and J calls and the clone size are those of that table, but D and trimming were determined from the DNA. The data show just under 350,000 clones, around 91% seen once. The receptor comes from a woman in her late teens or twenties who had recovered from COVID-19. Sequenced material: peripheral blood.

CDR3 coding DNA: TGTGCCAGCAGCCAAGAGCCCGGGACAGGGTCCTACGAGCAGTACGTC. Translating it yields CASSQEPGTGSYEQYV. The rearrangement uses TRBV3-1 (or the pseudogene TRBV3-2) and TRBJ2-7, with 9 bases aligning to TRBD1. Germline CDR1 is LGHDT and CDR2 is YNNKEL (reference sequence). The CDR3 is made up of 16 amino acids. Losses at the gene ends were 0 bases for V and 1 base for J; bases not matched to a gene: 4.